A single sample gave rise to the 27 T cell receptor beta chains below, sequenced in a study of CD8+ T cells in alopecia areata. Treatment indicated: oral pan-JAK inhibitor, 5-10 mg twice daily. The authors extracted RNA and reverse transcribed it into cDNA as the sequencing template. Assay: immunoSEQ multiplex PCR; the TCRdb copy retains only in-frame clones and omits some. The sample yields under 350,000 clones, 55% to 75% seen once. The sample consisted of CD4+ T cells sorted from blood, taken at week 24, from a patient treated with tofacitinib. The receptor set was obtained from a human donor with alopecia areata.

The table lists this clone with a few counts. The J gene is TRBJ2-6, the V gene TRBV27, with 7 nucleotides matching TRBD1. The germline CDR1 and CDR2 sequences are MNHEY and SMNVEV (reference sequence). This CDR3 spans 17 amino acids. Trimming removed 3 bases from V and 0 bases from J; junction bases left unmatched: 5. This chain's CDR3 is CASSLGQFSSGANVLTF. In DNA form, the CDR3 reads TGTGCCAGCAGTTTGGGACAGTTCAGCTCTGGGGCCAACGTCCTGACTTTC.

This chain uses TRBV30 with TRBJ1-5; D unclear. This CDR3 is 15 amino acids long. Deletions cut 5 bases from V and 3 bases from J, with 17 bases between. Germline V lookup: CDR1 GTSNPN, CDR2 SVGIG (reference sequence). This CDR3 reads CAWSGLSGPNQPQHF. CDR3 DNA: TGTGCCTGGTCCGGTTTAAGCGGCCCCAATCAGCCCCAGCATTTT.

This chain uses TRBV30 with TRBJ2-5; tentative D call: TRBD2 (6 bases). The J call may be in error: the DNA end matches TRBJ2-7 better. This CDR3 has 12 amino acids. Per the germline V gene, CDR1 is GTSNPN and CDR2 is SVGIG (reference sequence). CDR3 amino acids: CAWSGGRSEQYF. The CDR3, as DNA: TGTGCCTGGAGCGGGGGACGGTCCGAGCAGTACTTC.

The chain couples TRBV5-1 to TRBJ2-2; TRBD2 matches 10 bases. There are 17 residues in the CDR3. CDR1 SGHRS and CDR2 YFSETQ come from the germline V gene. V lost 4 bases, J lost 5 bases, and 11 bases stayed unmatched. CDR3 loop: CASSGNSGGPWTGELFF. The DNA of the CDR3 is TGCGCCAGCAGCGGAAATAGCGGGGGGCCGTGGACCGGGGAGCTGTTTTTT. Variable domain in full (rest from reference TRBV5-1 and TRBJ2-2): KAGVTQTPRYLIKTRGQQVTLSCSPISGHRSVSWYQQTPGQGLQFLFEYFSETQRNKGNFPGRFSGRQFSNSRSEMNVSTLELGDSALYLCASSGNSGGPWTGELFFGEGSRLTVL.

The V gene is TRBV2, the J gene TRBJ1-5; D not certain. The CDR3 is 11 amino acids. Trimming stripped 5 bases from V and 10 bases from J, with 9 bases between. Germline lookup yields CDR1 SNHLY and CDR2 FYNNEI. The CDR3 sequence is CASSYSGPQHF. For the CDR3, the DNA is TGTGCCAGCAGTTATAGCGGTCCCCAGCATTTT.

With regard to this clone: Other DNA variants within this sample encode the same CDR3. The chain joins TRBV30 to TRBJ2-1; D is perhaps TRBD1 (6 bases). The CDR3 extends over 13 amino acids. Per the germline V gene, CDR1 is GTSNPN and CDR2 is SVGIG (reference sequence). V shed 0 bases and J shed 8 bases, with 11 bases lying between them. CDR3 region: CAWSVGGSDEQFF. The CDR3 nucleotides are TGTGCCTGGAGTGTAGGGGGTTCGGATGAGCAGTTCTTC.

This clone was seen a few times. The chain links TRBV27 to TRBJ2-7; D may correspond to TRBD1 or TRBD2 (5 bases each). The CDR3 has 13 residues. In germline, CDR1 is MNHEY, CDR2 SMNVEV (reference sequence). Trimming pared 8 bases from V and 4 bases from J, leaving 15 bases between. CDR3 DNA: TGTGCCAGCGGGCTGCCGGGGCGGTACGAGCAGTACTTC. It codes for CASGLPGRYEQYF.

This clone was seen a few times. This sequence joins TRBV4-1 and TRBJ2-2; 12 nucleotides match TRBD2. The CDR3 has 18 amino acids. Trimming cost V 4 bases and J 5 bases; bases outside gene matches: 11. Germline CDR1 reads MGHRA; CDR2 reads YSYEKL. The CDR3 DNA is TGCGCCAGCAGCCGGGCTCTAGCGGGGGGGCCTCAGACCGGGGAGCTGTTTTTT. This codes for CASSRALAGGPQTGELFF.

This clone was counted between two and nine times. The J gene is TRBJ2-3, the V gene TRBV19; no firm D call. CDR3 length: 13 amino acids. CDR1 is LNHDA, CDR2 SQIVND, per germline (reference sequence). The V end was cut by 6 bases, the J end by 2 bases, with 9 bases between. The CDR3 region is CASRGAATDTQYF. DNA for the CDR3: TGTGCCAGTAGAGGAGCCGCCACAGATACGCAGTATTTT.

This clone has just a few counts. The genes are TRBV29-1 and TRBJ1-1; perhaps TRBD1 as D (6 bases). Germline V lookup: CDR1 SQVTM, CDR2 ANQGSEA. Trimming left V 7 bases short and J 6 bases short, with 9 bases between. The CDR3 is made up of 10 amino acids. The DNA of the CDR3 is TGCAGCGCCACAGGGTCTGAAGCTTTCTTT. Protein: CSATGSEAFF.

The CDR3 sequence: CASSGPRNTGELFF. The CDR3 DNA reads as TGTGCCAGTTCCGGGCCAAGGAACACCGGGGAGCTGTTTTTT. The genes are TRBV19 and TRBJ2-2; D is unclear. The germline V gene has CDR1 LNHDA and CDR2 SQIVND (reference sequence). With 8 bases removed from V and 1 base from J, the gap between germline ends came to 11 bases. The CDR3 is made up of 14 amino acids.

CDR3 amino acids: CASSTGLYGYTF. The CDR3, as DNA: TGTGCCAGCAGTACGGGGCTCTATGGCTACACCTTC. The chain has TRBV6-5 and TRBJ1-2, with a possible D match to TRBD1 (5 bases). In germline, CDR1 is MNHEY, CDR2 SVGAGI. V lost 5 bases to trimming and J lost 4 bases, with 8 bases between them. The CDR3 extends over 12 amino acids.

This clone has a handful of counts. This chain connects TRBV30 to TRBJ1-6, with D uncertain. Per the germline V gene, CDR1 is GTSNPN and CDR2 is SVGIG (reference sequence). The V gene lost 4 bases and the J gene lost 9 bases, with 7 bases spanning the gap. The CDR3 is made up of 11 amino acids. The CDR3 is CAWKQLSPLHF. Here the CDR3 DNA reads TGTGCCTGGAAACAACTTTCACCCCTCCACTTT.

This chain links TRBV4-3 with TRBJ2-3; 14 bases agree with TRBD2. After removal of 0 bases from V and 11 bases from J, the junction contained 4 bases not matched to a gene. The CDR3 covers 15 residues. From germline, CDR1 is LGHNA and CDR2 YSLEER. This CDR3 is CASSQDPGLAGGQYF. Written as DNA, the CDR3 is TGCGCCAGCAGCCAAGATCCTGGACTAGCGGGGGGGCAGTATTTT.

The chain has TRBV6-5 and TRBJ2-5; 10 nucleotides match TRBD2. V lost 7 bases and J lost 5; bases outside the gene matches: 10. Germline CDR1 reads MNHEY; CDR2 reads SVGAGI. The CDR3 spans 15 residues. In DNA, the CDR3 is TGTGCCAGCATCGGTAGCGGGGGGCTTAGGGAGACCCAGTACTTC. Translating it yields CASIGSGGLRETQYF.

The V and J genes are TRBV2 and TRBJ2-1, with 11 positions matching TRBD2. The length of the CDR3 is 13 residues. V dropped 7 bases and J dropped 8; count of bases not matched to a gene: 4. CDR1 is SNHLY, CDR2 FYNNEI, per germline. CDR3: CASKFSGGDEQFF. CDR3 nucleotide sequence: TGTGCCAGCAAATTTAGCGGGGGGGATGAGCAGTTCTTC.

The chain couples TRBV2 to TRBJ2-1; 12 nucleotides line up with TRBD2. Losses at the gene ends were 6 bases for V and 6 bases for J; bases not matched to a gene: 6. The germline V gene has CDR1 SNHLY and CDR2 FYNNEI. The CDR3 loop spans 15 amino acids. The CDR3 coding sequence is TGTGCCAGCAGACGGACTAGCGGGGATACCAATGAGCAGTTCTTC. This translates into CASRRTSGDTNEQFF.

A note on this clone: The same CDR3 is also encoded by other DNA sequences in this sample. This chain uses TRBV29-1 with TRBJ2-2; no firm D call. Germline lookup yields CDR1 SQVTM and CDR2 ANQGSEA. The CDR3 length is 12 residues. V shed 4 bases and J shed 3 bases, with 6 bases lying between them. The CDR3 spells CSVVRYTGELFF. The CDR3, as DNA: TGCAGCGTTGTCAGGTACACCGGGGAGCTGTTTTTT.

The rearrangement joins TRBV5-1 to TRBJ1-2; 8 nucleotides match TRBD1. V lost 2 bases and J lost 7; bases outside the gene matches: 7. Germline CDR1 reads SGHRS; CDR2 reads YFSETQ. This CDR3 comprises 14 residues. The CDR3 DNA follows: TGCGCCAGCAGCTTTATGGACAGGGATACTGGCTACACCTTC. Encoded protein: CASSFMDRDTGYTF.

The genes are TRBV9 and TRBJ1-4; possible D gene TRBD1, 5 bases. V lost 6 bases and J 5 bases, leaving 17 bases between the germline ends. Germline loops: CDR1 SGDLS, CDR2 YYNGEE. The CDR3 sequence is 15 residues long. CDR3 nucleotides: TGTGCCAGCAACCCGGGACGGAGCATAAATGAAAAACTGTTTTTT. Amino acid sequence: CASNPGRSINEKLFF.

The sample holds one count of this clone. For the CDR3, the DNA is TGTGCCAGCAGCGTAGCTACGTCGGCCAACAATGAGCAGTTCTTC. It specifies CASSVATSANNEQFF. The chain links TRBV9 to TRBJ2-1; D ambiguous. CDR1 and CDR2 (germline): SGDLS, YYNGEE. The CDR3 contains 15 residues. The germline V and J ends were trimmed by 0 bases and 5 bases, with 12 bases remaining between them.

The CDR3 bases are TGCGCCAGCAGCCAACGGGACAGAGTCCCACCCCTCCACTTT. Translating gives CASSQRDRVPPLHF. The rearrangement links TRBV4-3 to TRBJ1-6; 7 positions agree with TRBD1. In germline, CDR1 is LGHNA, CDR2 YSLEER. This CDR3 is 14 amino acids long. Trimming removed 2 bases from V and 11 bases from J; junction bases left unmatched: 6.

Only a few counts were recorded for this clone. The chain has TRBV7-2 and TRBJ2-7, with 9 bases identical to TRBD1. J lost 2 bases, V lost 5 bases, and 4 bases had no gene match. Germline CDR1 reads SGHTA; CDR2 reads FQGNSA. This CDR3 comprises 14 residues. CDR3 sequence reads: CASSNTGGPYEQYF. The DNA for the CDR3 is TGTGCCAGCAGCAATACAGGGGGCCCCTACGAGCAGTACTTC.

This clone was counted only a few times. The chain recombines TRBV5-1 with TRBJ2-6; D is undetermined. CDR1 and CDR2 (germline): SGHRS, YFSETQ. The CDR3 has 16 residues. Deletions cut 0 bases from V and 1 base from J, with 8 bases between. The CDR3 region has the DNA TGCGCCAGCAGCTTGGTGCCGTCTTCTGGGGCCAACGTCCTGACTTTC. It specifies CASSLVPSSGANVLTF.

This clone has only a few counts. The chain joins TRBV10-3 to TRBJ2-1; TRBD2 is a possible D gene (6 bases). CDR1 and CDR2 (germline): ENHRY, SYGVKD. The CDR3 loop spans 11 amino acids. Deletions cut 6 bases from V and 10 bases from J, with 10 bases between. CDR3 coding DNA: TGTGCCATCAGCTACAGCGGGGAGCAGTTCTTC. Residues: CAISYSGEQFF.

This clone was seen more than once but under ten times. The chain recombines TRBV30 with TRBJ1-2; 10 positions match TRBD1. Germline trimming cut 4 bases from V and 4 bases from J; bases unmatched to any gene: 3. The CDR3 is made up of 13 amino acids. Germline V lookup: CDR1 GTSNPN, CDR2 SVGIG (reference sequence). Here the CDR3 reads CAWIRDRGYGYTF. The CDR3, as DNA: TGTGCCTGGATCCGGGACAGGGGCTATGGCTACACCTTC. Filled out from reference TRBV30 and TRBJ1-2, the complete variable domain reads SQTIHQWPATLVQPVGSPLSLECTVEGTSNPNLYWYRQAAGRGLQLLFYSVGIGQISSEVPQNLSASRPQDRQFILSSKKLLLSDSGFYLCAWIRDRGYGYTFGSGTRLTVV.

Comment on this clone: The junction shows a germline mismatch at one end, possibly a read error. This chain links TRBV5-4 with TRBJ2-7, with 7 positions matching TRBD1. The CDR3 spans 14 residues. Germline V gives CDR1 SGHNT, CDR2 YYREEE (reference sequence). The CDR3 sequence is CASSRPGQTYDQYF. CDR3 bases: TGTGCCAGCAGCCGCCCGGGACAGACCTACGATCAGTACTTC.